A single sample is the source of the 3 T cell receptor beta chains below, sequenced in a study of cytomegalovirus exposure and HLA in healthy donors. The PCR used 60 Vbeta and 13 Jbeta primers. The repertoire was sequenced with immunoSEQ multiplex PCR; TCRdb's copy has only in-frame clones and lacks some. This table has under 200,000 clones, about 80% appearing once. The sample was PBMCs. The receptors were gathered from a man aged 60 to 75 in good health and CMV-seronegative.

This clone appeared a few times. The chain combines TRBV7-8 with TRBJ2-7; 8 bases line up with TRBD2. V gave up 1 base and J gave up 2 bases; unmatched junction bases: 4. The CDR3 length is 15 residues. CDR1 and CDR2 (germline): SGHVS, FQNEAQ. CDR3 bases: TGTGCCAGCAGCTTAGACCTAGCGGGCCCCTACGAGCAGTACTTC. This translates into CASSLDLAGPYEQYF. The complete variable domain, with remaining parts taken from reference TRBV7-8 and TRBJ2-7, reads GAGVSQSPRYKVAKRGQDVALRCDPISGHVSLFWYQQALGQGPEFLTYFQNEAQLDKSGLPSDRFFAERPEGSVSTLKIQRTQQEDSAVYLCASSLDLAGPYEQYFGPGTRLTVT.

The chain joins TRBV5-5 to TRBJ2-7; D gene uncertain. The V end was cut by 1 base, the J end by 2 bases, with 10 bases between. Germline V gene data show CDR1 as SGHKS and CDR2 as YYEKEE (reference sequence). The CDR3 is 14 residues long. As DNA, the CDR3 is TGTGCCAGCAGCTTGCACAGCTTAACCTACGAGCAGTACTTC. Protein sequence: CASSLHSLTYEQYF.

The chain carries TRBV9 and TRBJ1-1; 7 nucleotides match TRBD1. Losses at the gene ends were 1 base for V and 6 bases for J; bases not matched to a gene: 6. The CDR3 sequence is 14 residues long. CDR1 is SGDLS, CDR2 YYNGEE, per germline. The CDR3 here is CASSVQGVRAEAFF. The DNA of the CDR3 is TGTGCCAGCAGCGTACAGGGGGTTCGCGCTGAAGCTTTCTTT.